What follows describes a single T cell receptor (beta chain). Its antigen is not known. The data derive from a study of cytomegalovirus exposure and HLA in healthy donors. Findings of the study overall: A later analysis appeared to link common viral pathogens to several of the most significant clusters.

With 60 Vbeta and 13 Jbeta primers, the PCR was carried out. Libraries were prepared by immunoSEQ multiplex PCR; TCRdb keeps only in-frame clonotypes and omits some of them. Of under 250,000 clones in the sample, 85% were seen once. From germline, CDR1 is MDHEN and CDR2 SYDVKM. The CDR3 spans 13 residues. The ends were cut back, 3 bases at V and 3 bases at J, with 9 bases in the middle. The receptor was isolated from a woman aged 50 to 65 in good health and CMV-seronegative. Sequencing input: PBMCs. V is TRBV28 and J is TRBJ2-7; D is possibly TRBD1 (6 bases). The CDR3 DNA follows: TGTGCCAGCAGTTTTTTAGGGGGCTACGAGCAGTACTTC. This translates into CASSFLGGYEQYF.